The 32 T cell receptor beta chains given below trace back to one sample, sequenced in a study of a mutant IDH1 vaccine in newly diagnosed glioma. As for time point: week 5, during vaccination. Every vaccination contained 300 ug of the mutant IDH1 20-mer peptide and was paired with topical imiquimod. Clones were sequenced by immunoSEQ multiplex PCR, and TCRdb holds only the in-frame ones, with some missing. The profile shows around 51,000 clones, around 80% of them singletons. Which antigens these TCRs recognize remains unknown. The source material was PBMCs, sampled from a glioma patient whose treatment included an IDH1 peptide vaccine. These receptor sequences come from a woman aged 40 to 50 with glioma.

The J gene is TRBJ1-4, the V gene TRBV6-6; D is uncertain. V was shortened by 5 bases and J by 7 bases, with 8 bases between the two germline ends. This CDR3 spans 12 amino acids. Germline V CDR1 and CDR2: MNHNY, SVGAGI (reference sequence). The CDR3 loop is CASSLQLEKLFF. The DNA of the CDR3 is TGTGCCAGCAGTCTTCAACTTGAAAAACTGTTTTTT.

The rearrangement uses TRBV30 and TRBJ1-4; no reliable D call. With 1 base removed from V and 0 bases from J, the gap between germline ends came to 3 bases. The germline V gene encodes CDR1 GTSNPN and CDR2 SVGIG (reference sequence). This CDR3 has 13 residues. CDR3 sequence (DNA): TGTGCCTGGAGTGCCCCAACTAATGAAAAACTGTTTTTT. Translating it yields CAWSAPTNEKLFF.

The genes are TRBV4-3 and TRBJ1-2; D possibly corresponds to TRBD1 (6 bases). The V and J ends lost 6 bases and 8 bases respectively, with 19 bases between them. Germline values: CDR1 LGHNA, CDR2 YSLEER. The CDR3 covers 14 residues. As DNA, the CDR3 is TGCGCCAGCAGGCCCAACAGGGACTTGGGGGGCTACACCTTC. Encoded protein: CASRPNRDLGGYTF.

V usage is TRBV5-1 and J usage is TRBJ2-1, with D maybe TRBD1 (5 bases). There are 16 residues in the CDR3. Germline V lookup: CDR1 SGHRS, CDR2 YFSETQ. Deletions cut 1 base from V and 2 bases from J, with 13 bases between. The CDR3 spells CASSLLGRTTYNEQFF. Written as DNA, the CDR3 is TGCGCCAGCAGCTTGCTTGGGCGGACAACCTACAATGAGCAGTTCTTC.

The chain joins TRBV19 to TRBJ2-5, with a possible D match to TRBD2 (6 bases). The CDR3 extends over 11 amino acids. V was shortened by 6 bases and J by 4 bases, with 6 bases between the two germline ends. The V gene's germline CDR1 is LNHDA and CDR2 SQIVND (reference sequence). CDR3: CASRGGETQYF. The CDR3 nucleotides are TGTGCCAGTAGGGGGGGAGAGACCCAGTACTTC.

The chain has TRBV7-8 and TRBJ1-1, with D perhaps TRBD1 (6 bases). V shed 1 base and J shed 5 bases, with 14 bases lying between them. The CDR3 loop spans 15 amino acids. Per germline, CDR1 SGHVS and CDR2 FQNEAQ. CDR3 in DNA: TGTGCCAGCAGCTTAGTGGGGGGGGCGGGTACTGAAGCTTTCTTT. Amino acid sequence: CASSLVGGAGTEAFF.

This sequence joins TRBV7-9 and TRBJ2-7, with TRBD1 matching 8 bases. CDR1 SEHNR and CDR2 FQNEAQ come from the germline V gene (reference sequence). Trimming at V came to 5 bases and at J to 1 base, leaving 4 bases not matched to a gene. The CDR3 extends over 14 amino acids. CDR3 sequence (DNA): TGTGCCAGCAGCCCTCGGGACAGGTCCTACGAGCAGTACTTC. It encodes CASSPRDRSYEQYF.

V is TRBV7-2 and J is TRBJ1-2, with 8 bases aligning to TRBD1. Germline lookup yields CDR1 SGHTA and CDR2 FQGNSA. The trim removed 4 bases at V and 2 bases at J, leaving 9 bases unmatched. The CDR3 is made up of 16 amino acids. CDR3 bases: TGTGCCAGCAGCTCCTCAGGACAGGGCACAAACTATGGCTACACCTTC. This sequence encodes CASSSSGQGTNYGYTF. Full variable domain (missing parts from reference TRBV7-2 and TRBJ1-2): GAGVSQSPSNKVTEKGKDVELRCDPISGHTALYWYRQSLGQGLEFLIYFQGNSAPDKSGLPSDRFSAERTGGSVSTLTIQRTQQEDSAVYLCASSSSGQGTNYGYTFGSGTRLTVV.

This clone has just a few counts. The chain employs TRBV2 and TRBJ1-6; D is uncertain. Trimming pared 8 bases from V and 9 bases from J, leaving 20 bases between. This CDR3 contains 15 residues. The germline V gene encodes CDR1 SNHLY and CDR2 FYNNEI. CDR3 DNA sequence: TGTGCCAGCGGCCCCCCAACGCGGGTTGGTTCACCCCTCCACTTT. The encoded protein is CASGPPTRVGSPLHF.

The chain employs TRBV13 and TRBJ2-7; D unresolved. Germline CDR1 and CDR2: PRHDT and FYEKMQ (reference sequence). The CDR3 consists of 13 residues. Trimming removed 4 bases at V and 6 bases at J, with 13 bases between. The DNA for the CDR3 is TGTGCCAGCAGCTCCACCCCCTGGCCCGAGCAGTACTTC. Its translation is CASSSTPWPEQYF.

This chain links TRBV14 with TRBJ2-1, with D hard to call. With 6 bases removed from V and 0 bases from J, the gap between germline ends came to 12 bases. The germline V gene has CDR1 SGHDN and CDR2 FVKESK. The CDR3 has 15 amino acids. CDR3 amino acids: CASSPVLSSYNEQFF. In DNA, the CDR3 is TGTGCCAGCAGTCCCGTACTTAGCTCCTACAATGAGCAGTTCTTC.

CDR3 amino acids: CASSIRAGTSRTGELFF. CDR3 nucleotide sequence: TGTGCCAGTAGTATAAGGGCCGGGACTAGTCGCACCGGGGAGCTGTTTTTT. The chain uses TRBV19 and TRBJ2-2; 8 nucleotides line up with TRBD2. The CDR3 extends over 17 amino acids. V was clipped by 2 bases and J by 4 bases; unmatched bases: 9. Germline-derived CDR1 and CDR2 are LNHDA and SQIVND (reference sequence).

J is TRBJ2-5 and V is TRBV9; D might be TRBD2 (6 bases). Per the germline V gene, CDR1 is SGDLS and CDR2 is YYNGEE. CDR3 size: 16 residues. Trimming pared 3 bases from V and 3 bases from J, leaving 18 bases between. The CDR3 DNA is TGTGCCAGCAGCGCCCCCCCCGGGGGACTTAAAGAGACCCAGTACTTC. Translation gives CASSAPPGGLKETQYF.

The chain carries TRBV4-1 and TRBJ2-1; tentatively, D is TRBD2 (7 bases). V was cut by 1 base and J by 10 bases, with 23 bases left in between. Germline V lookup: CDR1 MGHRA, CDR2 YSYEKL. The CDR3 is 17 residues long. The CDR3 DNA follows: TGCGCCAGCAGCCAAGGCTTCGCGGGGGCCCGGGGGGACGAGCAGTTCTTC. This gives the protein CASSQGFAGARGDEQFF.

The chain carries TRBV7-9 and TRBJ2-7; D not resolved. The CDR3 sequence is 13 residues long. CDR1 and CDR2 (germline): SEHNR, FQNEAQ (reference sequence). The V end lost 4 bases, the J end lost 1 base, and 8 bases lay between the germline ends. In DNA form, the CDR3 reads TGTGCCAGCAGCTCCGAAGGGTCCTACGAGCAGTACTTC. Translating gives CASSSEGSYEQYF.

The V call is TRBV19, the J call TRBJ2-6; D unclear. V was shortened by 5 bases and J by 2 bases, with 10 bases between the two germline ends. In germline, CDR1 is LNHDA, CDR2 SQIVND (reference sequence). The CDR3 consists of 15 residues. CDR3 DNA: TGTGCCAGTAGTCCGGACCCAACTGGGGCCAACGTCCTGACTTTC. It specifies CASSPDPTGANVLTF.

V gene TRBV9 combines with J gene TRBJ2-2, with 7 bases identical to TRBD1. CDR1 and CDR2 (germline): SGDLS, YYNGEE. The CDR3 consists of 15 residues. The V gene end was trimmed by 1 base and the J gene end by 7 bases; junction bases not matched to a gene: 7. The CDR3 protein is CASSVFEGAFGELFF. CDR3 DNA sequence: TGTGCCAGCAGCGTATTTGAGGGGGCTTTCGGGGAGCTGTTTTTT.

The chain carries TRBV2 and TRBJ2-7; D is undetermined. Trimming removed 6 bases from V and 2 bases from J, with 8 bases in between. CDR3 size: 12 residues. Germline CDR1 SNHLY, CDR2 FYNNEI. For the CDR3, the DNA is TGTGCCAGCAGAATAGGAGCCTACGAGCAGTACTTC. As protein: CASRIGAYEQYF.

The chain recombines TRBV27 with TRBJ2-6; no clear D. V lost 5 bases and J lost 1, with 12 bases in between. CDR1 is MNHEY, CDR2 SMNVEV, per germline (reference sequence). The CDR3 is 16 residues long. The CDR3 protein is CASSMVQASGANVLTF. CDR3 DNA: TGTGCCAGCAGTATGGTTCAGGCTTCTGGGGCCAACGTCCTGACTTTC.

The chain carries TRBV14 and TRBJ2-1; 8 bases map to TRBD1. Germline CDR1 is SGHDN and CDR2 is FVKESK. V lost 10 bases to trimming and J lost 4 bases; unmatched junction nucleotides: 9. This CDR3 has 14 amino acids. The CDR3 DNA follows: TGTGCCACCTCACCGGGACAGGAATACAATGAGCAGTTCTTC. This gives the protein CATSPGQEYNEQFF.

V usage is TRBV6-6 and J usage is TRBJ2-7; tentative D call: TRBD2 (6 bases). V was shortened by 8 bases and J by 11 bases, with 10 bases between the two germline ends. The CDR3 sequence is 9 residues long. Germline-derived CDR1 and CDR2 are MNHNY and SVGAGI (reference sequence). In DNA form, the CDR3 reads TGTGCCAGCGGGTCGGGGGAGTACTTC. The encoded protein is CASGSGEYF.

The V and J genes are TRBV6-5 and TRBJ2-7, with D uncertain. Germline values: CDR1 MNHEY, CDR2 SVGAGI. Trimming took off 2 bases at V and 6 bases at J, with 14 bases between the two ends. This CDR3 is built from 14 residues. The CDR3 DNA is TGTGCCAGCAGTTACCTAGGCCCCCAAACCGAGCAGTACTTC. Residues: CASSYLGPQTEQYF.

V and J are TRBV7-2 and TRBJ1-6, with 9 nucleotides matching TRBD1. Losses at the gene ends were 3 bases for V and 9 bases for J; bases not matched to a gene: 9. CDR3 size: 16 residues. CDR1 is SGHTA, CDR2 FQGNSA, per germline. The CDR3 nucleotides read TGTGCCAGCAGCTTCCTACCGGGACAGGGAGGTTCACCCCTCCACTTT. This codes for CASSFLPGQGGSPLHF.

The chain joins TRBV5-1 to TRBJ2-3; tentatively, D is TRBD2 (6 bases). The V gene lost 1 base and the J gene lost 5 bases, with 8 bases spanning the gap. Germline loops: CDR1 SGHRS, CDR2 YFSETQ. This CDR3 contains 13 residues. For the CDR3, the DNA is TGCGCCAGCAGCTTGCCGGGAGAAGATACGCAGTATTTT. It codes for CASSLPGEDTQYF.

The chain recombines TRBV7-9 with TRBJ2-2, with TRBD1 identical over 11 bases. The ends lost 0 bases at V and 6 bases at J; junction bases unmatched: 0. Germline values: CDR1 SEHNR, CDR2 FQNEAQ (reference sequence). CDR3 length equals 15 residues. The CDR3 DNA follows: TGTGCCAGCAGCTTAGCGGGACAGGGGGCCGGGGAGCTGTTTTTT. Its protein is CASSLAGQGAGELFF.

The J gene is TRBJ1-6, the V gene TRBV30; D remains ambiguous. Germline V gene sequence: CDR1 GTSNPN, CDR2 SVGIG (reference sequence). Trimming pared 4 bases from V and 7 bases from J, leaving 8 bases between. This CDR3 is built from 12 residues. The CDR3 region is CAWNNQNSPLHF. In DNA form, the CDR3 reads TGTGCCTGGAACAATCAGAATTCACCCCTCCACTTT.

V gene TRBV13 combines with J gene TRBJ1-3; tentative D call: TRBD1 (5 bases). Trimming stripped 5 bases from V and 5 bases from J, with 10 bases between. Germline V gene data show CDR1 as PRHDT and CDR2 as FYEKMQ (reference sequence). This CDR3 spans 13 amino acids. The CDR3 DNA is TGTGCCAGCAGCCGAAGACAGCGAAACACCATATATTTT. This translates into CASSRRQRNTIYF.

V is TRBV27 and J is TRBJ2-7, with TRBD2 matching 9 bases. The CDR3 loop spans 16 amino acids. Losses at the gene ends were 3 bases for V and 4 bases for J; bases not matched to a gene: 10. Germline V gene data show CDR1 as MNHEY and CDR2 as SMNVEV (reference sequence). The CDR3 DNA reads TGTGCCAGCAGTTTTGTCAGAGGGGCGGGGGGGTACGAGCAGTACTTC. Protein product: CASSFVRGAGGYEQYF.

This clone was picked up a small number of times. J is TRBJ1-5 and V is TRBV18; TRBD1 agrees at 7 bases. Germline-derived CDR1 and CDR2 are KGHSH and LQKENI. The CDR3 extends over 15 amino acids. V shed 4 bases, J shed 6 bases, and the junction held 9 bases outside the gene matches. CDR3 nucleotides: TGTGCCAGCTCACAACTACAGGGGAGCGGTCAGCCCCAGCATTTT. It is translated as CASSQLQGSGQPQHF.

This chain uses TRBV6-5 with TRBJ2-2; the D gene is possibly TRBD1 (6 bases). The germline V gene has CDR1 MNHEY and CDR2 SVGAGI. V was trimmed by 0 bases and J by 6 bases, leaving 14 bases between them. This CDR3 has 16 amino acids. The DNA for the CDR3 is TGTGCCAGCAGTTACTCGATGGCAGGGGTCGCCGGGGAGCTGTTTTTT. Amino acid sequence: CASSYSMAGVAGELFF.

This clone was counted between two and nine times. The rearrangement uses TRBV25-1 and TRBJ1-5, with D unresolved. The ends were cut back, 1 base at V and 0 bases at J, with 4 bases in the middle. CDR3 length equals 14 residues. Germline CDR1 and CDR2: MGHDK and SYGVNS. The CDR3 nucleotides are TGTGCCAGCAGTGAATTGTCTAGCAATCAGCCCCAGCATTTT. This codes for CASSELSSNQPQHF.

V is TRBV15 and J is TRBJ2-7, with 10 bases lining up with TRBD2. The ends lost 3 bases at V and 6 bases at J; junction bases unmatched: 5. The CDR3 has 14 amino acids. Germline-derived CDR1 and CDR2 are LNHNV and YYDKDF (reference sequence). The CDR3 DNA reads as TGTGCCACCAGCAGTCCCGGGACTAGCGTCGAGCAGTACTTC. It codes for CATSSPGTSVEQYF.